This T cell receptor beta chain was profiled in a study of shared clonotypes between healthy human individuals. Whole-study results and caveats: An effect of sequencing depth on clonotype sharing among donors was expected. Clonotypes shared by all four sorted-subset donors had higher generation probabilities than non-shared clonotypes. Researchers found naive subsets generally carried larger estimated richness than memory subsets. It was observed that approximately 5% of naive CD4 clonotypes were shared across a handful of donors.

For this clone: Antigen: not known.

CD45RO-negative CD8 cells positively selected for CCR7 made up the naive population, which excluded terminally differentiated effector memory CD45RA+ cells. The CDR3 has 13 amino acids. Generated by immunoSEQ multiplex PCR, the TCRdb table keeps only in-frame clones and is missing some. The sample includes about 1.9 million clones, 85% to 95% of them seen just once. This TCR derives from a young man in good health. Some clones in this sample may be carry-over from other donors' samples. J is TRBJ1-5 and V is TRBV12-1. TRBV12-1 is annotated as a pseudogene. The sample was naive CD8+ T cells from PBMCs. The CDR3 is CASDSYSNQPQHF. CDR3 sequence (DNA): TGTGCCAGCGACTCTTATAGCAATCAGCCCCAGCATTTT.